The 7 T cell receptor beta chains below were found in one sample sequenced in a study of T cells in Graves' hyperthyroidism and ophthalmopathy. It was RNA transcripts that yielded the amplified TCR beta CDR3 regions. HTBI primers were the set used in a first-round RT-PCR of the TCR CDR3. Using its own MiXCR run on the multiplex PCR reads, TCRdb lists one record per CDR3 protein. The sample holds 250,000 to 300,000 distinct CDR3 sequences, roughly 18% seen once. The specimen was blood. The receptors stem from a middle-aged man with Graves' ophthalmopathy.

This chain joins TRBV5-8 and TRBJ2-7; the match to TRBD2 covers 7 bases. The J segment lost 3 bases and the V segment lost 0 bases, leaving 6 bases of the junction unmatched. There are 15 residues in the CDR3. Germline lookup yields CDR1 SGHTS and CDR2 YDEGEE. CDR3 region: CASSLEERGLYEQYF. The CDR3 nucleotides read TGTGCCAGCAGCTTGGAGGAGCGGGGCCTCTACGAGCAGTACTTC.

V usage is TRBV28 and J usage is TRBJ1-1; D perhaps matches TRBD1 (5 bases). Germline loops: CDR1 MDHEN, CDR2 SYDVKM. The CDR3 runs to 15 residues. Trimming stripped 2 bases from V and 6 bases from J, with 16 bases between. CDR3 protein: CASSLRNRGYAEAFF. CDR3 in DNA: TGTGCCAGCAGTTTAAGGAATAGGGGTTACGCTGAAGCTTTCTTT. Full variable domain (remainder filled in from reference TRBV28 and TRBJ1-1): DVKVTQSSRYLVKRTGEKVFLECVQDMDHENMFWYRQDPGLGLRLIYFSYDVKMKEKGDIPEGYSVSREKKERFSLILESASTNQTSMYLCASSLRNRGYAEAFFGQGTRLTVV.

This clonotype has a handful of counts. This chain links TRBV15 with TRBJ2-1; no firm D call. The CDR3 runs to 12 residues. CDR1 LNHNV and CDR2 YYDKDF come from the germline V gene (reference sequence). Trimming took off 3 bases at V and 5 bases at J, with 5 bases between the two ends. CDR3 region: CATSSHNNEQFF. CDR3 nucleotides: TGTGCCACCAGCAGCCATAACAATGAGCAGTTCTTC.

About this clonotype: The junction departs from the called germline gene at one end, perhaps through a read error. The rearrangement joins TRBV27 to TRBJ2-7; no clear D. The V gene's germline CDR1 is MNHEY and CDR2 SMNVEV (reference sequence). The CDR3 spans 13 residues. The CDR3 DNA sequence: TGTGCCAGCGGTTTTAGACCTGCTAGCGAGCAGTACTTC. Translating it yields CASGFRPASEQYF.

This clonotype was observed many times. The chain combines TRBV6-1 with TRBJ2-2; 8 bases map to TRBD2. This CDR3 contains 16 residues. J lost 0 bases, V lost 6 bases, and 6 bases had no gene match. CDR1 is MNHNS and CDR2 is SASEGT in the germline V gene. This CDR3 reads CASRISGNPNTGELFF. CDR3 DNA: TGTGCCAGCAGGATTAGCGGGAACCCGAACACCGGGGAGCTGTTTTTT.

This clonotype came up a few times. This rearrangement joins TRBV5-1 to TRBJ1-1; D might be TRBD1 (5 bases). Trimming pared 2 bases from V and 0 bases from J, leaving 17 bases between. This CDR3 has 17 residues. Germline V gene sequence: CDR1 SGHRS, CDR2 YFSETQ. This chain's CDR3 is CASSFGGATVLNTEAFF. CDR3 nucleotides: TGCGCCAGCAGCTTTGGCGGGGCGACAGTACTGAACACTGAAGCTTTCTTT. Using reference TRBV5-1 and TRBJ1-1 for the parts outside the CDR3, the full variable domain is KAGVTQTPRYLIKTRGQQVTLSCSPISGHRSVSWYQQTPGQGLQFLFEYFSETQRNKGNFPGRFSGRQFSNSRSEMNVSTLELGDSALYLCASSFGGATVLNTEAFFGQGTRLTVV.

This clonotype occurred many times. V is TRBV6-1 and J is TRBJ2-2; D is undetermined. With 5 bases removed from V and 6 bases from J, the gap between germline ends came to 10 bases. This CDR3 is 13 amino acids long. Germline-derived CDR1 and CDR2 are MNHNS and SASEGT. CDR3 bases: TGTGCCAGCAGTTTTGGGGTGGCCGGGGAGCTGTTTTTT. Its translation is CASSFGVAGELFF.